The clone carrying this TCR beta chain was observed at least ten times. Its antigen is unknown. Germline V CDR1 and CDR2: MNHNY, SVGAGI (reference sequence). CDR3 length equals 15 residues. V was trimmed by 1 base and J by 4 bases, leaving 12 bases between them. This sample was taken from a study of human T cells and chemical hapten exposure. The library put unique molecular identifiers onto individual cDNA molecules. In the source study's methods: Sequenced samples showed a median of around 100,000 TCRs each, with counts running from roughly 23,000 to 700,000. TCRdb used MiXCR to reprocess the RACE reads, holding one entry per CDR3 protein. The V and J calls, along with clone size, are taken from TCRdb and not from the paper's own processing. The data hold about 82,000 distinct CDR3 sequences, with approximately 7% observed a single time. Study-level results: Donors' alopecia may make their immune response differ from healthy people's. Those TCRs sitting above 1 in 1000 frequency stayed the same with DPC sensitization.

Time point defined: patch test 2, 6 weeks after DPC sensitization. This sample's treatment: therapeutic diphenylcyclopropenone sensitization with weekly scalp DPC. This sequence originates from a woman in her twenties or thirties with alopecia areata. Some clones in this sample may be carry-over from other donors' samples. The sequences come from whole blood, collected in connection with sensitization to the hapten diphenylcyclopropenone (DPC). V and J are TRBV6-6 and TRBJ2-3, with D hard to call. This chain's CDR3 is CASSYYHKGADTQYF. The CDR3 region has the DNA TGTGCCAGCAGTTACTACCACAAGGGCGCAGATACGCAGTATTTT.